The 28 T cell receptor beta chains given below trace back to one sample, sequenced in a study of naive and memory T cell subsets. The library had UMIs added by 3' ligation of an oligonucleotide to TCR cDNA. Four PCR rounds used nested alpha and beta constant region primers plus the SP2 primer. TCRdb ran MiXCR on the 5' RACE reads and lists one entry per CDR3 protein. This table holds tens of thousands of distinct CDR3 sequences, 8% found once. Receptors originate from a female donor in good health.

This clonotype was found a few times. This chain uses TRBV20-1 with TRBJ2-1, with D hard to call. The CDR3 is 14 amino acids. Between the trimmed V and J ends, which lost 5 bases and 7 bases, there was a span of 18 bases. Per the germline V gene, CDR1 is DFQATT and CDR2 is SNEGSKA (reference sequence). The CDR3: CSASSPPAENEQFF. CDR3 sequence (DNA): TGCAGTGCTTCCTCCCCGCCGGCCGAAAATGAGCAGTTCTTC.

This clonotype was counted at least ten times. CDR3 sequence reads: CASRPPPGQGTYGYTF. The CDR3 DNA reads TGTGCCAGCAGACCTCCTCCGGGACAGGGGACTTATGGCTACACCTTC. The chain carries TRBV13 and TRBJ1-2, with 10 bases matching TRBD1. The V and J ends lost 6 bases and 5 bases, in that order; junction bases with no gene match: 12. This CDR3 comprises 16 residues. Germline V gene lookup returns CDR1 PRHDT and CDR2 FYEKMQ (reference sequence).

The V call is TRBV10-3, the J call TRBJ2-7, with a tentative D call TRBD2 (5 bases). Germline values: CDR1 ENHRY, CDR2 SYGVKD. Trimming pared 6 bases from V and 3 bases from J, leaving 15 bases between. This CDR3 has 14 residues. The CDR3 bases are TGTGCCATCAGCGAGGCTAGCTACTACTACGAGCAGTACTTC. It encodes CAISEASYYYEQYF.

The table lists this clonotype with many counts. J is TRBJ1-1 and V is TRBV28; D is unresolved. Germline assignment: CDR1 MDHEN and CDR2 SYDVKM. The V and J ends lost 2 bases and 2 bases respectively, with 9 bases between them. The CDR3 sequence is 14 residues long. CDR3 nucleotides: TGTGCCAGCAGTTTAATGGCAGACAACACTGAAGCTTTCTTT. This gives the protein CASSLMADNTEAFF.

The J gene is TRBJ1-5, the V gene TRBV9; possible D gene TRBD1, 5 bases. Germline CDR1 is SGDLS and CDR2 is YYNGEE. The CDR3 is 15 amino acids. The V gene lost 5 bases and the J gene lost 0 bases, with 12 bases spanning the gap. The DNA for the CDR3 is TGTGCCAGCAGTGAGGGACCGTATAGCAATCAGCCCCAGCATTTT. It specifies CASSEGPYSNQPQHF.

This clonotype has ten or more counts. V usage is TRBV29-1 and J usage is TRBJ1-1; D uncertain. Germline-derived CDR1 and CDR2 are SQVTM and ANQGSEA. Trimming took off 7 bases at V and 1 base at J, with 10 bases between the two ends. The CDR3 extends over 12 amino acids. This CDR3 is CSGIRTNTEAFF. In nucleotides, the CDR3 is TGCAGCGGGATAAGGACGAACACTGAAGCTTTCTTT. Full variable domain (rest looked up from reference TRBV29-1 and TRBJ1-1): SAVISQKPSRDICQRGTSLTIQCQVDSQVTMMFWYRQQPGQSLTLIATANQGSEATYESGFVIDKFPISRPNLTFSTLTVSNMSPEDSSIYLCSGIRTNTEAFFGQGTRLTVV.

This clonotype has more than one count but fewer than ten. The J gene is TRBJ1-1, the V gene TRBV29-1; D remains ambiguous. Trimming left V 2 bases short and J 4 bases short, with 11 bases between. The germline V gene has CDR1 SQVTM and CDR2 ANQGSEA. The CDR3 loop spans 13 amino acids. The CDR3 sequence: CSVESGGATEAFF. The CDR3, as DNA: TGCAGCGTTGAAAGCGGTGGAGCCACTGAAGCTTTCTTT.

The sample holds a few counts of this clonotype. This rearrangement joins TRBV11-2 to TRBJ2-1; 11 positions agree with TRBD2. The CDR3 is 14 amino acids. CDR1 and CDR2 (germline): SGHAT, FQNNGV. V shed 6 bases and J 9 bases; nucleotides not matched to a gene: 7. The CDR3 sequence is CASRQLAGAREQFF. In nucleotides, the CDR3 is TGTGCCAGCAGACAACTAGCGGGAGCCCGTGAGCAGTTCTTC. Full variable domain (outside the CDR3, taken from reference TRBV11-2 and TRBJ2-1): EAGVAQSPRYKIIEKRQSVAFWCNPISGHATLYWYQQILGQGPKLLIQFQNNGVVDDSQLPKDRFSAERLKGVDSTLKIQPAKLEDSAVYLCASRQLAGAREQFFGPGTRLTVL.

Regarding this clonotype: This may be a read error: a much more frequent sequence differs by one nucleotide. V and J are TRBV4-2 and TRBJ1-1; TRBD1 is a possible D gene (5 bases). CDR3 length: 15 residues. Per the germline V gene, CDR1 is LGHNA and CDR2 is YNFKEQ. The V end lost 3 bases, the J end lost 1 base, and 12 bases lay between the germline ends. CDR3: CASSQADTKNTEAFF. CDR3 sequence (DNA): TGTGCCAGCAGCCAGGCGGACACTAAGAACACTGAAGCTTTCTTT.

The rearrangement joins TRBV13 to TRBJ2-3; tentative D call: TRBD2 (5 bases). The CDR3 is 14 residues long. Trimming removed 0 bases at V and 9 bases at J, with 13 bases between. CDR1 is PRHDT and CDR2 is FYEKMQ in the germline V gene (reference sequence). The CDR3 sequence: CASSLGSQLGTQYF. The CDR3, as DNA: TGTGCCAGCAGCTTAGGATCTCAACTAGGAACGCAGTATTTT.

This chain connects TRBV15 to TRBJ2-6; D may match TRBD1 or TRBD2 (5 bases each). Germline CDR1 is LNHNV and CDR2 is YYDKDF (reference sequence). With 3 bases removed from V and 0 bases from J, the gap between germline ends came to 12 bases. The CDR3 totals 17 residues. CDR3 amino acids: CATSSRGRSSGANVLTF. The CDR3 DNA sequence: TGTGCCACCAGCAGCCGGGGACGGAGCTCTGGGGCCAACGTCCTGACTTTC.

CDR3 bases: TGTGCCAGCAGCGTAGGGCAGGGAAACACTGAAGCTTTCTTT. Translated, it gives CASSVGQGNTEAFF. This chain joins TRBV9 and TRBJ1-1; D might be TRBD1 (5 bases). From germline, CDR1 is SGDLS and CDR2 YYNGEE. Trimming took off 0 bases at V and 2 bases at J, with 8 bases between the two ends. The CDR3 is made up of 14 amino acids. The complete variable domain, with remaining parts taken from reference TRBV9 and TRBJ1-1, reads DSGVTQTPKHLITATGQRVTLRCSPRSGDLSVYWYQQSLDQGLQFLIQYYNGEERAKGNILERFSAQQFPDLHSELNLSSLELGDSALYFCASSVGQGNTEAFFGQGTRLTVV.

This clonotype was found many times. The J gene is TRBJ2-1, the V gene TRBV29-1; possibly TRBD1 for D (6 bases). The CDR3 has 11 residues. Germline V gene sequence: CDR1 SQVTM, CDR2 ANQGSEA. CDR3 protein: CTWGQGGEQFF. CDR3 DNA sequence: TGCACCTGGGGGCAGGGTGGGGAGCAGTTCTTC.

This sequence joins TRBV29-1 and TRBJ1-2; D is perhaps TRBD1 (6 bases). This CDR3 region has 11 residues. The V and J ends lost 4 bases and 4 bases respectively, with 7 bases between them. In germline, CDR1 is SQVTM, CDR2 ANQGSEA. CDR3 coding DNA: TGCAGCGTTGCGACAGGCTATGGCTACACCTTC. Translation gives CSVATGYGYTF.

This clonotype has a handful of counts. The genes are TRBV28 and TRBJ1-2; 8 nucleotides line up with TRBD1. V shed 4 bases, J shed 8 bases, and the junction held 6 bases outside the gene matches. This CDR3 comprises 13 residues. Germline values: CDR1 MDHEN, CDR2 SYDVKM. The CDR3 region has the DNA TGTGCCAGCAGTTCACCAGGGGGCTGGGGCTACACCTTC. This codes for CASSSPGGWGYTF.

The sample holds many counts of this clonotype. The rearrangement links TRBV12-5 to TRBJ1-5; D gene uncertain. Deletions cut 6 bases from V and 5 bases from J, with 11 bases between. Germline V gene lookup returns CDR1 LGHNT and CDR2 FRNRAP. The CDR3 has 13 amino acids. CDR3 region: CASGAGSYQPQHF. In DNA form, the CDR3 reads TGTGCTAGTGGAGCCGGGAGCTATCAGCCCCAGCATTTT.

The rearrangement joins TRBV4-1 to TRBJ1-1; D ambiguous. V was pared by 0 bases and J by 11 bases, with 13 bases between. The CDR3 sequence is 13 residues long. Germline lookup yields CDR1 MGHRA and CDR2 YSYEKL. CDR3 nucleotides: TGCGCCAGCAGCCAAGATGGAGCCCTCGGGGCTTTCTTT. Its translation is CASSQDGALGAFF.

V is TRBV3-1 and J is TRBJ2-3, with 8 bases lining up with TRBD2. Germline loops: CDR1 LGHDT, CDR2 YNNKEL (reference sequence). V trimming: 2 bases; J trimming: 2 bases; junction bases outside the gene matches: 6. The CDR3 totals 16 residues. CDR3 bases: TGTGCCAGCAGCCAATCGGGGGGGGCCTCCACAGATACGCAGTATTTT. Residues: CASSQSGGASTDTQYF.

The chain recombines TRBV19 with TRBJ1-1; D not resolved. The CDR3 is 12 residues long. Looked up from germline, CDR1 is LNHDA and CDR2 is SQIVND (reference sequence). The germline V and J ends were trimmed by 1 base and 4 bases, with 4 bases remaining between them. As DNA, the CDR3 is TGTGCCAGTAGTATAGGGGTCACTGAAGCTTTCTTT. Protein product: CASSIGVTEAFF.

This clonotype appeared a few times. The rearrangement links TRBV28 to TRBJ1-2; D is unclear. The CDR3 totals 12 residues. Deletions cut 3 bases from V and 4 bases from J, with 6 bases between. Germline assignment: CDR1 MDHEN and CDR2 SYDVKM. The CDR3 sequence: CASSFTAYGYTF. CDR3 in DNA: TGTGCCAGCAGTTTTACGGCCTATGGCTACACCTTC.

Many counts were recorded for this clonotype. The gene calls are TRBV6-5 and TRBJ1-5; no clear D gene. The germline V gene encodes CDR1 MNHEY and CDR2 SVGAGI. This CDR3 comprises 15 residues. With 0 bases removed from V and 0 bases from J, the gap between germline ends came to 6 bases. The CDR3 region is CASSYSGYSNQPQHF. CDR3 nucleotides: TGTGCCAGCAGTTACTCAGGTTATAGCAATCAGCCCCAGCATTTT.

This CDR3 reads CASSEQGLGQPQHF. The CDR3 nucleotides read TGTGCCAGCAGTGAACAGGGCTTAGGTCAGCCCCAGCATTTT. J is TRBJ1-5 and V is TRBV6-1; D may be TRBD1 (5 bases). The V end was cut by 2 bases, the J end by 6 bases, with 11 bases between. There are 14 residues in the CDR3. Per the germline V gene, CDR1 is MNHNS and CDR2 is SASEGT.

The sample holds many counts of this clonotype. The genes are TRBV29-1 and TRBJ2-3; D is perhaps TRBD1 (6 bases). This CDR3 has 15 amino acids. The germline V gene encodes CDR1 SQVTM and CDR2 ANQGSEA. Trimming took 5 bases from V and 2 from J, leaving 17 bases between them. This chain's CDR3 is CSVFSQDSYTDTQYF. Here the CDR3 DNA reads TGCAGCGTTTTCTCTCAGGACAGTTACACAGATACGCAGTATTTT.

This clonotype was counted many times. The gene calls are TRBV6-2 or TRBV6-3 and TRBJ1-1; unclear D gene. Germline CDR1 is MNHEY and CDR2 is SVGEGT. Trimming shortened V by 2 bases and J by 8 bases, and 9 bases separated the two germline ends. This CDR3 has 12 amino acids. Written as DNA, the CDR3 is TGTGCCAGCAGTTACCCAGTCCGGGAAGCTTTCTTT. This sequence encodes CASSYPVREAFF.

This rearrangement joins TRBV28 to TRBJ2-1; 8 nucleotides line up with TRBD1. The CDR3 spans 13 residues. V lost 5 bases, J lost 6 bases, and 3 bases stayed unmatched. The germline V gene encodes CDR1 MDHEN and CDR2 SYDVKM. The chain's CDR3 is CASSGGQGNEQFF. The CDR3 DNA follows: TGTGCCAGCAGTGGTGGACAGGGCAATGAGCAGTTCTTC.

This clonotype was recorded once. The chain has TRBV9 and TRBJ1-1, with D tentatively TRBD1 (5 bases). Per germline, CDR1 SGDLS and CDR2 YYNGEE. V lost 0 bases and J 7 bases, leaving 13 bases between the germline ends. The length of the CDR3 is 14 residues. The CDR3: CASSVEGSRGEAFF. The CDR3 DNA follows: TGTGCCAGCAGCGTAGAGGGGAGTAGGGGTGAAGCTTTCTTT. The full variable domain, in which reference TRBV9 and TRBJ1-1 provide the parts outside the CDR3, is DSGVTQTPKHLITATGQRVTLRCSPRSGDLSVYWYQQSLDQGLQFLIQYYNGEERAKGNILERFSAQQFPDLHSELNLSSLELGDSALYFCASSVEGSRGEAFFGQGTRLTVV.

This clonotype was observed a few times. The rearrangement uses TRBV3-1 and TRBJ2-5, with 11 bases aligning to TRBD2. Trimming removed 0 bases from V and 5 bases from J; junction bases left unmatched: 14. CDR1 is LGHDT, CDR2 YNNKEL, per germline (reference sequence). The CDR3 runs 19 residues. CDR3 bases: TGTGCCAGCAGCCAAGATGGAACTAGCGGGAGTAGCCTGGGGGAGACCCAGTACTTC. Protein sequence: CASSQDGTSGSSLGETQYF.

This chain connects TRBV12-3 or TRBV12-4 to TRBJ2-5; 8 bases fit TRBD2. The CDR3 runs 15 residues. V gave up 1 base and J gave up 9 bases; unmatched junction bases: 10. The CDR3 region has the DNA TGTGCCAGCAGTTTAGTCGGAACTAGCGGTACTCCCCAGTACTTC. Translation gives CASSLVGTSGTPQYF.